This T cell receptor (beta chain) was observed in a study of tumour-infiltrating T cells in Burkitt lymphoma. For the study at large: Repertoire clonality predicted overall and progression-free survival.

Repertoires were generated with immunoSEQ multiplex PCR, while TCRdb's copy carries only in-frame clones and drops some. The sample lists 13,000 or so clones, roughly 85% occurring once. The clonotype was recovered from a human donor with diffuse large B-cell lymphoma. The sample taken for sequencing was tumor tissue.

In DNA form, the CDR3 reads TGTGCCAGCAGCTTTCTCCCGCAGGCGGGCTACGAGCAGTACTTC. It specifies CASSFLPQAGYEQYF. This chain links TRBV5-6 with TRBJ2-7, with a weak D call TRBD2 (5 bases). Trimming pared 2 bases from V and 3 bases from J, leaving 15 bases between. This CDR3 comprises 15 residues. Germline V lookup: CDR1 SGHDT, CDR2 YYEEEE.